The next 16 T cell receptor beta chains were all read from a single sample in a study of spatial heterogeneity in lung cancer. TCRdb used MiXCR to reprocess the 5' RACE reads, holding one entry per CDR3 protein. The sample contains tens of thousands of distinct CDR3 sequences, about 14% of which appear only once. Stated time point: sample taken at primary tumor resection. TCRs were sequenced from unsorted whole RNA of tumor, nontumor lung or PBMC. Sequenced here: PBMCs, sampled at surgery. The receptors come from a male donor with early-stage non-small cell lung cancer.

This chain joins TRBV7-3 and TRBJ1-1; D is unclear. V was trimmed by 1 base and J by 10 bases, leaving 13 bases between them. There are 13 residues in the CDR3. Looked up from germline, CDR1 is SGHTA and CDR2 is FQGTGA. The CDR3, as DNA: TGTGCCAGCAGCTTAAAAGTAGGCGGAGGAGCTTTCTTT. Its protein is CASSLKVGGGAFF.

This clonotype was counted between two and nine times. The chain combines TRBV29-1 with TRBJ2-3, with TRBD2 as a possible D gene (6 bases). Germline V gene data show CDR1 as SQVTM and CDR2 as ANQGSEA. With 6 bases removed from V and 0 bases from J, the gap between germline ends came to 13 bases. The CDR3 totals 14 residues. CDR3 protein: CSVPNAGSTDTQYF. The CDR3 DNA is TGCAGCGTCCCAAACGCGGGGAGCACAGATACGCAGTATTTT.

The chain recombines TRBV5-5 with TRBJ1-6; D ambiguous. This CDR3 spans 12 amino acids. Germline lookup yields CDR1 SGHKS and CDR2 YYEKEE (reference sequence). V gave up 3 bases and J gave up 7 bases, with 5 bases separating them. DNA for the CDR3: TGTGCCAGCAGCTCGACGAATTCACCCCTCCACTTT. Encoded protein: CASSSTNSPLHF.

This chain joins TRBV3-1 and TRBJ1-4, with a weak D call TRBD1 (6 bases). V lost 4 bases to trimming and J lost 5 bases, with 17 bases between them. The CDR3 has 16 residues. Looked up from germline, CDR1 is LGHDT and CDR2 is YNNKEL (reference sequence). CDR3 sequence reads: CASSPDTRGLNEKLFF. The CDR3 DNA is TGTGCCAGCAGCCCTGATACACGGGGGCTCAATGAAAAACTGTTTTTT.

J is TRBJ1-1 and V is TRBV11-3, with 9 bases that match TRBD1. CDR3 size: 13 residues. V trimming: 4 bases; J trimming: 6 bases; junction bases outside the gene matches: 3. The germline V gene encodes CDR1 SGHNT and CDR2 YENEEA. CDR3 nucleotides: TGTGCCAGCAGCTCCCGGGACAGGGCTGAAGCTTTCTTT. Translated, it gives CASSSRDRAEAFF.

V gene TRBV29-1 combines with J gene TRBJ1-4; D gene ambiguous. V lost 6 bases, J lost 0 bases, and 11 bases lay in between. CDR1 and CDR2 from the germline V gene are SQVTM and ANQGSEA. This CDR3 is built from 14 residues. CDR3 region: CSVGDAATNEKLFF. The CDR3 DNA is TGCAGCGTGGGTGACGCAGCAACTAATGAAAAACTGTTTTTT.

This clonotype was detected only a few times. The chain carries TRBV7-9 and TRBJ2-7; possible D gene TRBD2, 5 bases. The CDR3 is 13 amino acids. Trimming removed 8 bases at V and 6 bases at J, with 17 bases between. Germline V gene sequence: CDR1 SEHNR, CDR2 FQNEAQ (reference sequence). CDR3 sequence reads: CASGFPRVSEQYF. In DNA form, the CDR3 reads TGTGCCAGCGGGTTCCCGAGGGTATCCGAGCAGTACTTC.

This clonotype showed up many times. CDR3 loop: CSARDRRANTEAFF. DNA for the CDR3: TGCAGTGCTAGAGATCGGAGGGCTAACACTGAAGCTTTCTTT. The chain joins TRBV20-1 to TRBJ1-1; D is ambiguous. The CDR3 sequence is 14 residues long. The germline V gene has CDR1 DFQATT and CDR2 SNEGSKA (reference sequence). V lost 0 bases and J 2 bases, leaving 10 bases between the germline ends.

This clonotype was counted at least ten times. The V and J genes are TRBV12-3 or TRBV12-4 and TRBJ2-3, with 7 bases lining up with TRBD2. Trimming cost V 4 bases and J 6 bases; bases outside gene matches: 7. This CDR3 contains 14 residues. In DNA, the CDR3 is TGTGCCAGCAGTTGGGTCGCGCGGGGGGATACGCAGTATTTT. Protein product: CASSWVARGDTQYF.

This clonotype came up many times. V is TRBV4-3 and J is TRBJ2-7; D remains ambiguous. V gave up 4 bases and J gave up 2 bases, with 21 bases separating them. Germline loops: CDR1 LGHNA, CDR2 YSLEER. The CDR3 consists of 17 residues. The CDR3 protein is CASSPQVPGLGTYEQYF. The DNA for the CDR3 is TGCGCCAGCAGCCCCCAGGTACCCGGGTTAGGAACCTACGAGCAGTACTTC.

This chain joins TRBV5-1 and TRBJ2-5, with 7 bases that match TRBD2. The CDR3 covers 15 residues. CDR1 and CDR2 (germline): SGHRS, YFSETQ. The J segment lost 1 base and the V segment lost 0 bases, leaving 3 bases of the junction unmatched. This chain's CDR3 is CASSLAASGQETQYF. The CDR3 bases are TGCGCCAGCAGCTTGGCGGCTAGCGGCCAAGAGACCCAGTACTTC.

The rearrangement joins TRBV20-1 to TRBJ1-4; 8 bases fit TRBD1. Germline CDR1 is DFQATT and CDR2 is SNEGSKA (reference sequence). The CDR3 sequence is 15 residues long. Trimming removed 0 bases from V and 8 bases from J; junction bases left unmatched: 8. The DNA of the CDR3 is TGCAGTGCTAGAGATGGAGGACAGGGATGGGAAAAACTGTTTTTT. It encodes CSARDGGQGWEKLFF.

This clonotype was found many times. This chain joins TRBV29-1 and TRBJ2-7; D gene uncertain. V was cut by 4 bases and J by 4 bases, with 8 bases left in between. Germline assignment: CDR1 SQVTM and CDR2 ANQGSEA. The CDR3 runs 11 residues. The DNA for the CDR3 is TGCAGCGTTGTAGTCGGGTACGAGCAGTACTTC. It yields the protein CSVVVGYEQYF.

The rearrangement links TRBV6-2 or TRBV6-3 to TRBJ1-6, with TRBD1 as a possible D gene (6 bases). Germline CDR1 and CDR2: MNHEY and SVGEGT. V dropped 0 bases and J dropped 7 bases, with 10 bases sitting between them. This CDR3 has 15 amino acids. CDR3 nucleotide sequence: TGTGCCAGCAGTTACTCCAGGGGAGGCAATTCACCCCTCCACTTT. It is translated as CASSYSRGGNSPLHF.

This clonotype was detected ten times or more. The CDR3 reads CASSPLARTDTQYF. The CDR3, as DNA: TGTGCCAGCTCACCATTGGCCCGCACAGATACGCAGTATTTT. V is TRBV18 and J is TRBJ2-3, with D hard to call. Germline V gives CDR1 KGHSH, CDR2 LQKENI. The CDR3 is 14 residues long. V lost 2 bases to trimming and J lost 1 base, with 7 bases between them.

The chain employs TRBV4-1 and TRBJ2-7; 7 bases match TRBD1. In germline, CDR1 is MGHRA, CDR2 YSYEKL. Trimming at V came to 4 bases and at J to 3 bases, leaving 18 bases not matched to a gene. CDR3 length: 18 amino acids. CDR3 sequence (DNA): TGCGCCAGCAGCCGAATCCACATTGGGACAGACTCCTTCTACGAGCAGTACTTC. It encodes CASSRIHIGTDSFYEQYF.